This T cell receptor beta chain came from a study of technical replicates of blood from a few donors. This table comes from immunoSEQ multiplex PCR, and its TCRdb copy is limited to in-frame clones, with some not included. The table lists over 85,000 clones, about 95% of them singletons, with over 0.25% in the top ten. The CDR3 is made up of 12 amino acids. V lost 6 bases to trimming and J lost 3 bases, with 9 bases between them. Germline CDR1 and CDR2: MNHEY and SVGAGI. The sequencing sample was made of T cells isolated from PBMCs. The chain is built from TRBV6-5 and TRBJ2-7; no firm D call. This sequence originates from a human donor in good health. CDR3 region: CASRPEDYEQYF. The CDR3 bases are TGTGCCAGCAGACCAGAAGACTACGAGCAGTACTTC.